The rows below give T cell receptor beta chains drawn from one sample of a study of patients and donors after allogeneic stem cell transplantation. TCRdb reprocessed the RT-PCR reads via MiXCR and lists one record per CDR3 protein. The profile shows about 150,000 distinct CDR3 sequences, 24% of them singletons. The sample taken for sequencing was blood, either unsorted or a sorted T cell fraction (not recorded which). The receptor set was obtained from a human donor who was either an allogeneic HSCT recipient or a stem cell or donor lymphocyte infusion donor (not recorded which). It is not recorded whose cells these are; they may come from a transplant donor. Each CDR3 is given with its conserved first and last residue. Fields, in order: D gene, clone size, J gene, CDR3 length, V gene, CDR3 protein. A D gene is named only where the DNA matches it firmly. For some rows the clone size is stated as once, few or many, or as a class when expanded; others skip it.

d_call: NA; clone_size: NA; j_call: TRBJ1-4; cdr3_length: 12; v_call: TRBV6-6; cdr3_aa: CATDSPNEKLFF
d_call: TRBD2; clone_size: NA; j_call: TRBJ2-7; cdr3_length: 16; v_call: TRBV7-6; cdr3_aa: CASSLVSGRAPYEQYF
d_call: NA; clone_size: few; j_call: TRBJ2-1; cdr3_length: 14; v_call: TRBV6-2/TRBV6-3; cdr3_aa: CASSSGTSYNEQFF
d_call: TRBD1; clone_size: NA; j_call: TRBJ1-1; cdr3_length: 15; v_call: TRBV6-5; cdr3_aa: CASSYTGERSSEAFF
d_call: NA; clone_size: once; j_call: TRBJ2-7; cdr3_length: 12; v_call: TRBV7-2; cdr3_aa: CASSLLGVEQYF
d_call: NA; clone_size: few; j_call: TRBJ2-5; cdr3_length: 14; v_call: TRBV10-3; cdr3_aa: CAINGPGYEETQYF
d_call: TRBD1; clone_size: NA; j_call: TRBJ1-5; cdr3_length: 13; v_call: TRBV20-1; cdr3_aa: CSASGQVNQPQHF
d_call: TRBD1; clone_size: few; j_call: TRBJ1-2; cdr3_length: 13; v_call: TRBV12-3/TRBV12-4; cdr3_aa: CASRGGTGHGYTF
d_call: NA; clone_size: few; j_call: TRBJ1-3; cdr3_length: 12; v_call: TRBV18; cdr3_aa: CAMEGSGNTIYF
d_call: NA; clone_size: NA; j_call: TRBJ2-7; cdr3_length: 14; v_call: TRBV28; cdr3_aa: CATREGPASYEQYF
d_call: TRBD2; clone_size: NA; j_call: TRBJ2-7; cdr3_length: 15; v_call: TRBV18; cdr3_aa: CASSQGTSVTYEQYF
d_call: TRBD1; clone_size: few; j_call: TRBJ1-4; cdr3_length: 13; v_call: TRBV5-1; cdr3_aa: CASRGQENEKLFF
d_call: TRBD1; clone_size: NA; j_call: TRBJ1-1; cdr3_length: 15; v_call: TRBV6-5; cdr3_aa: CASSLGGTGVTEAFF
d_call: TRBD2; clone_size: NA; j_call: TRBJ2-1; cdr3_length: 16; v_call: TRBV9; cdr3_aa: CASSSLAGVVDNEQFF
d_call: NA; clone_size: NA; j_call: TRBJ2-1; cdr3_length: 18; v_call: TRBV5-1; cdr3_aa: CASSQTAAGIYLHYEQFF
d_call: NA; clone_size: NA; j_call: TRBJ2-5; cdr3_length: 16; v_call: TRBV7-9; cdr3_aa: CASSSLFGAEEETQYF
d_call: NA; clone_size: NA; j_call: TRBJ1-4; cdr3_length: 13; v_call: TRBV7-2; cdr3_aa: CASSFSGGEKLFF
d_call: TRBD1; clone_size: NA; j_call: TRBJ1-2; cdr3_length: 14; v_call: TRBV15; cdr3_aa: CATSRRTGGDGYTF
d_call: NA; clone_size: NA; j_call: TRBJ1-1; cdr3_length: 14; v_call: TRBV5-4; cdr3_aa: CASSHYTLNTEAFF
d_call: TRBD1; clone_size: few; j_call: TRBJ1-5; cdr3_length: 19; v_call: TRBV12-3/TRBV12-4; cdr3_aa: CASSSRTGHEGYSNQPQHF
d_call: NA; clone_size: NA; j_call: TRBJ2-5; cdr3_length: 13; v_call: TRBV6-6; cdr3_aa: CASSPGLGETQYF
d_call: NA; clone_size: NA; j_call: TRBJ1-1; cdr3_length: 15; v_call: TRBV5-1; cdr3_aa: CASSLGGNLNTEAFF
d_call: TRBD1; clone_size: NA; j_call: TRBJ1-4; cdr3_length: 14; v_call: TRBV5-1; cdr3_aa: CASSLDRGNEKLFF